The TCR beta chain described here comes from a study of T cell responses to AZD1222 COVID-19 vaccine. Findings and limits, study-wide: Spike-wide coverage was observed for vaccine-associated CD4 TCRs, with dominant responses at 160-218 and 743-854. In the spike-specific TCR repertoire, nearly half reportedly target unmutated variant regions.

Sequenced by immunoSEQ multiplex PCR; TCRdb stores in-frame clones only, minus some. The data contain around 80,000 clones, more than 85% of them seen just once; the ten biggest clones take up about 5.2%. On this clone: The target antigen is unknown.

The TCR was taken from an adult in good health. This material consisted of peripheral blood, taken on day 0 of AZD1222 vaccination.

Here the CDR3 reads CASSQGRRTGVTDTQYF. The CDR3 DNA reads TGTGCCAGCAGCCAAGGGAGGCGGACAGGGGTCACAGATACGCAGTATTTT. V and J are TRBV14 and TRBJ2-3; 9 bases match TRBD1. This CDR3 comprises 17 residues. CDR1 and CDR2 from the germline V gene are SGHDN and FVKESK. The J segment lost 2 bases and the V segment lost 1 base, leaving 7 bases of the junction unmatched.